Below, 17 T cell receptor beta chains from the same sample are listed, as sequenced in a study of graft-versus-host responses after intestinal transplantation listed by TCRdb under 2021. Receptors were amplified or captured by the immunoSEQ multiplex PCR assay. In TCRdb, the immuneACCESS table is reduced to in-frame sequences with V and J assigned. These tables do not hold every clone; where another copy was compared, an unresolved V gene accounts for under half, and the others remain unexplained. The sample data list roughly 13,000 clones, and 70% to 90% of these were observed just once. The ten largest clones represent roughly 25% of the sample. The sequenced sample was PBMCs, obtained after intestinal transplantation. Receptors originate from a human patient who received an intestinal transplant, so some T cells may come from the graft donor.

J is TRBJ2-3 and V is TRBV6-5; 8 nucleotides match TRBD2. This CDR3 has 15 residues. V lost 2 bases and J lost 2; bases outside the gene matches: 3. Germline V gives CDR1 MNHEY, CDR2 SVGAGI. The CDR3: CASSYRAGATDTQYF. The DNA of the CDR3 is TGTGCCAGCAGTTACCGAGCGGGAGCCACAGATACGCAGTATTTT.

This clone came up once. The rearrangement joins TRBV27 to TRBJ1-1; 8 bases align to TRBD1. The CDR3 runs 15 residues. With V trimmed by 0 bases and J by 6 bases, 6 bases remained unmatched. CDR1 is MNHEY, CDR2 SMNVEV, per germline (reference sequence). The CDR3 region is CASSLSWQGAAEAFF. For the CDR3, the DNA is TGTGCCAGCAGTTTATCGTGGCAGGGGGCGGCTGAAGCTTTCTTT.

As to this clone: Since a far larger clone is one base different, this is likely a read error. The sample has other DNA sequences that encode this CDR3 too. J is TRBJ1-1 and V is TRBV5-1; D might be TRBD1 (6 bases). The germline V gene has CDR1 SGHRS and CDR2 YFSETQ. The CDR3 runs to 14 residues. Here the CDR3 DNA reads TGCGCTAGCAGCGCGACAGGTCCTGGGGTTGAAGCTTTCTTT. Residues: CASSATGPGVEAFF. The full variable domain, completed using reference TRBV5-1 and TRBJ1-1, is KAGVTQTPRYLIKTRGQQVTLSCSPISGHRSVSWYQQTPGQGLQFLFEYFSETQRNKGNFPGRFSGRQFSNSRSEMNVSTLELGDSALYLCASSATGPGVEAFFGQGTRLTVV.

This chain connects TRBV6-1 to TRBJ1-5, with TRBD1 matching over 10 bases. Germline V gene sequence: CDR1 MNHNS, CDR2 SASEGT. V lost 1 base to trimming and J lost 5 bases; unmatched junction nucleotides: 5. The CDR3 spans 16 residues. In DNA form, the CDR3 reads TGTGCCAGCAGTGAAGAGGAGGGACAGGGGTATCAGCCCCAGCATTTT. It encodes CASSEEEGQGYQPQHF.

The chain employs TRBV6-1 and TRBJ1-6; D perhaps matches TRBD1 (5 bases). CDR1 MNHNS and CDR2 SASEGT come from the germline V gene. The V and J ends lost 3 bases and 2 bases respectively, with 11 bases between them. The CDR3 sequence is 16 residues long. The CDR3 sequence: CASSESRGAYNSPLHF. The DNA for the CDR3 is TGTGCCAGCAGTGAGTCCCGAGGGGCCTATAATTCACCCCTCCACTTT.

V is TRBV4-2 and J is TRBJ1-6; D unclear. The V gene's germline CDR1 is LGHNA and CDR2 YNFKEQ. The germline V and J ends were trimmed by 4 bases and 11 bases, with 12 bases remaining between them. The CDR3 is made up of 13 amino acids. In DNA form, the CDR3 reads TGTGCCAGCAGCCCCGGGATGAATCCACCCCTCCACTTT. Protein product: CASSPGMNPPLHF.

This rearrangement joins TRBV7-2 to TRBJ1-2; maybe TRBD1 (5 bases). The CDR3 sequence is 13 residues long. V lost 5 bases and J lost 6, with 13 bases in between. The germline V gene encodes CDR1 SGHTA and CDR2 FQGNSA. The CDR3 DNA reads TGTGCCAGCAGCCAAAGATGGGGGAATGGCTACACCTTC. Residues: CASSQRWGNGYTF.

The chain links TRBV7-3 to TRBJ2-1, with 14 nucleotides matching TRBD2. Germline trimming cut 5 bases from V and 1 base from J; bases unmatched to any gene: 10. Per the germline V gene, CDR1 is SGHTA and CDR2 is FQGTGA. This CDR3 region has 19 residues. Here the CDR3 reads CASSPGLAGGYGSYNEQFF. The CDR3 DNA follows: TGTGCCAGCAGCCCAGGACTAGCGGGAGGCTATGGGTCCTACAATGAGCAGTTCTTC.

This clone is labeled medium-sized (0.01 to 0.1%). The rearrangement uses TRBV5-8 and TRBJ1-5; D is ambiguous. Germline V CDR1 and CDR2: SGHTS, YDEGEE. Trimming removed 0 bases at V and 0 bases at J, with 7 bases between. The CDR3 extends over 15 amino acids. This CDR3 reads CASSLDGDSNQPQHF. CDR3 in DNA: TGTGCCAGCAGCTTGGATGGGGATAGCAATCAGCCCCAGCATTTT. Using reference TRBV5-8 and TRBJ1-5 for the parts outside the CDR3, the full variable domain is EAGVTQSPTHLIKTRGQQATLRCSPISGHTSVYWYQQALGLGLQFLLWYDEGEERNRGNFPPRFSGRQFPNYSSELNVNALELEDSALYLCASSLDGDSNQPQHFGDGTRLSIL.

The chain couples TRBV6-5 to TRBJ1-5, with D maybe TRBD1 (6 bases). The V gene's germline CDR1 is MNHEY and CDR2 SVGAGI. Trimming removed 4 bases from V and 6 bases from J, with 16 bases in between. The length of the CDR3 is 15 residues. The CDR3 sequence: CASSSTGGNFQPQHF. CDR3 bases: TGTGCCAGCAGTTCGACGGGGGGCAATTTTCAGCCCCAGCATTTT.

The rearrangement joins TRBV28 to TRBJ2-5; the D gene is possibly TRBD2 (5 bases). V was trimmed by 1 base and J by 2 bases, leaving 8 bases between them. CDR3 length: 14 residues. CDR1 is MDHEN, CDR2 SYDVKM, per germline. Written as DNA, the CDR3 is TGTGCCAGCAGTTTATCCGGGGTACAAGAGACCCAGTACTTC. Translated, it gives CASSLSGVQETQYF.

This rearrangement joins TRBV7-9 to TRBJ2-7; TRBD2 is a possible D gene (6 bases). CDR1 and CDR2 from the germline V gene are SEHNR and FQNEAQ (reference sequence). V was clipped by 5 bases and J by 0 bases, with 11 bases between them. The CDR3 runs 14 residues. The CDR3 sequence is CASSRASASYEQYF. CDR3 nucleotide sequence: TGTGCCAGCAGCCGTGCTAGCGCCTCCTACGAGCAGTACTTC.

This clone showed up just a few times. The V call is TRBV6-1, the J call TRBJ2-7; no reliable D call. The V end was cut by 4 bases, the J end by 7 bases, with 14 bases between. The CDR3 sequence is 13 residues long. Germline CDR1 reads MNHNS; CDR2 reads SASEGT. CDR3 amino acids: CASSADAGVEQYF. For the CDR3, the DNA is TGTGCCAGCAGTGCGGATGCTGGGGTAGAGCAGTACTTC.

The chain is built from TRBV30 and TRBJ1-6, with D maybe TRBD1 (5 bases). This CDR3 comprises 13 residues. Trimming shortened V by 2 bases and J by 7 bases, and 9 bases separated the two germline ends. Germline V lookup: CDR1 GTSNPN, CDR2 SVGIG (reference sequence). The CDR3 here is CAWSKGSNSPLHF. CDR3 bases: TGTGCCTGGAGTAAGGGGTCCAATTCACCCCTCCACTTT.

The sample holds a few counts of this clone. The CDR3 nucleotides are TGCGCCAGCAGCTTGTTGGGCAGCTCCTACGAGCAGTACTTC. Protein sequence: CASSLLGSSYEQYF. V gene TRBV5-1 combines with J gene TRBJ2-7; no clear D gene. The germline gives CDR1 SGHRS, CDR2 YFSETQ. The CDR3 has 14 residues. Trimming shortened V by 1 base and J by 0 bases, and 8 bases separated the two germline ends.

The chain links TRBV5-1 to TRBJ2-2, with D perhaps TRBD2 (5 bases). The V end was cut by 5 bases, the J end by 0 bases, with 11 bases between. Germline values: CDR1 SGHRS, CDR2 YFSETQ. The CDR3 extends over 15 amino acids. CDR3: CASSRDSPNTGELFF. CDR3 bases: TGCGCCAGCAGTCGGGATAGCCCGAACACCGGGGAGCTGTTTTTT.

V and J are TRBV7-9 and TRBJ1-3, with TRBD1 identical over 9 bases. This CDR3 has 15 residues. CDR1 is SEHNR and CDR2 is FQNEAQ in the germline V gene (reference sequence). J was trimmed by 4 bases and V by 5 bases; bases with no gene match: 6. The CDR3 sequence is CASSLGTGQGNTIYF. In DNA form, the CDR3 reads TGTGCCAGCAGCCTCGGGACAGGGCAAGGAAACACCATATATTTT.